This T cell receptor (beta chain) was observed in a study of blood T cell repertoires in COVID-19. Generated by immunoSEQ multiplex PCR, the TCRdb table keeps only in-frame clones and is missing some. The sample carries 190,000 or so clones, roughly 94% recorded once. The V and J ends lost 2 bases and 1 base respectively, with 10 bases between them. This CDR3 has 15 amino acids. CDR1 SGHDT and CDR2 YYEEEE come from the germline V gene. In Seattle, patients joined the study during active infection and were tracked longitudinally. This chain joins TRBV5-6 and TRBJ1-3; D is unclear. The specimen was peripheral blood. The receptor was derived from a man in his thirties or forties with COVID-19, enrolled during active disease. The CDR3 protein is CASSFSLTSGNTIYF. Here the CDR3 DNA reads TGTGCCAGCAGCTTTAGTTTAACTTCTGGAAACACCATATATTTT.